These 4 T cell receptor beta chains share one sample of origin, sequenced in a study of shared clonotypes between healthy human individuals. CD8 cells regarded as naive lacked CD45RO, were positively chosen for CCR7, and omitted terminally differentiated effector memory CD45RA+ cells. Profiled with immunoSEQ multiplex PCR; TCRdb holds only in-frame clones, not every one. The sample carries under 2,000,000 clones, approximately 94% recorded once. Material for sequencing was naive CD8+ T cells sorted from blood. Receptor source: a man younger than 35 in good health.

Turning to this clone: This sample includes further DNA sequences coding for the same CDR3. The rearrangement links TRBV2 to TRBJ1-1; D remains unclear. Trimming left V 3 bases short and J 0 bases short, with 5 bases between. CDR1 and CDR2 from the germline V gene are SNHLY and FYNNEI. This CDR3 has 13 residues. This CDR3 reads CASSETLNTEAFF. The CDR3 region has the DNA TGTGCCAGCAGTGAGACCCTGAACACTGAAGCTTTCTTT.

CDR3 sequence reads: CASGLPPAVDEQFF. The CDR3 DNA sequence: TGTGCTAGTGGTTTGCCGCCAGCGGTCGATGAGCAGTTCTTC. The V call is TRBV12-5, the J call TRBJ2-1, with a weak D call TRBD2 (5 bases). Germline lookup yields CDR1 LGHNT and CDR2 FRNRAP. The CDR3 extends over 14 amino acids. Trimming left V 2 bases short and J 8 bases short, with 13 bases between. Variable domain in full (rest from reference TRBV12-5 and TRBJ2-1): DARVTQTPRHKVTEMGQEVTMRCQPILGHNTVFWYRQTMMQGLELLAYFRNRAPLDDSGMPKDRFSAEMPDATLATLKIQPSEPRDSAVYFCASGLPPAVDEQFFGPGTRLTVL.

The gene calls are TRBV4-3 and TRBJ2-1, with TRBD1 matching over 7 bases. The CDR3 totals 15 residues. After removal of 0 bases from V and 6 bases from J, the junction contained 5 bases not matched to a gene. Germline CDR1 is LGHNA and CDR2 is YSLEER. CDR3 region: CASSQDSPGGNEQFF. In nucleotides, the CDR3 is TGCGCCAGCAGCCAAGACTCCCCAGGGGGCAATGAGCAGTTCTTC.

This clone has a single count. The chain recombines TRBV9 with TRBJ2-1, with TRBD2 matching over 7 bases. V dropped 3 bases and J dropped 7; count of bases not matched to a gene: 4. Germline CDR1 reads SGDLS; CDR2 reads YYNGEE. The CDR3 totals 13 residues. This CDR3 reads CASSEAGLNEQFF. The CDR3 nucleotides are TGTGCCAGCAGCGAAGCGGGGCTTAATGAGCAGTTCTTC.